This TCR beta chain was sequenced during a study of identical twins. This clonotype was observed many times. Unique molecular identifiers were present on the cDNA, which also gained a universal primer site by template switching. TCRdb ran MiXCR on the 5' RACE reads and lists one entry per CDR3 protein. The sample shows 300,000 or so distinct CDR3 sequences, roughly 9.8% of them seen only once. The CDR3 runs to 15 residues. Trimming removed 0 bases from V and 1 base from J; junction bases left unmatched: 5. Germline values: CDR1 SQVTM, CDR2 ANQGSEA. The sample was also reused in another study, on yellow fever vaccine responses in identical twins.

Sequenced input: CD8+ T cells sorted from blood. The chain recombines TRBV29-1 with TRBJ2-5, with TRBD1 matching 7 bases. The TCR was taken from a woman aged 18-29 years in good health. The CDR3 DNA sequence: TGCAGCGTTGAAGATCTATGGGACAGCCAAGAGACCCAGTACTTC. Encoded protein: CSVEDLWDSQETQYF. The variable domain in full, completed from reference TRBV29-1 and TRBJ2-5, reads SAVISQKPSRDICQRGTSLTIQCQVDSQVTMMFWYRQQPGQSLTLIATANQGSEATYESGFVIDKFPISRPNLTFSTLTVSNMSPEDSSIYLCSVEDLWDSQETQYFGPGTRLLVL.